This T cell receptor beta chain is drawn from a study of neurological immune-mediated disorders. In the study overall: The multiple sclerosis group of approximately 35 included 31 relapsing-remitting and 3 secondary progressive patients. Regarding the study as a whole: Phylogenetic grouping put 18 of 34 multiple sclerosis patients' repertoires into one related-CDR3 cluster, a possible signature. The most TCR clonal expansion was seen in HTLV-1-associated myelopathy, whereas the least was seen in multiple sclerosis, below the level in healthy controls.

In TCRdb, the 5' RACE reads were re-called with MiXCR into one record per CDR3 protein. The table records roughly 74,000 distinct CDR3 sequences, less than 5.5% of them present only once. This clonotype has a count of ten or more. Antigen: not known. The V gene lost 0 bases and the J gene lost 3 bases, with 12 bases spanning the gap. This CDR3 has 15 residues. Germline CDR1 SGHRS, CDR2 YFSETQ. The chain combines TRBV5-1 with TRBJ1-1; a weak D match, TRBD1 (5 bases). This TCR came from a man aged 18 to 35 with multiple sclerosis. The sample was PBMCs. CDR3 sequence reads: CASSLVAREDTEAFF. The CDR3, as DNA: TGCGCCAGCAGCTTGGTCGCCAGGGAGGACACTGAAGCTTTCTTT.